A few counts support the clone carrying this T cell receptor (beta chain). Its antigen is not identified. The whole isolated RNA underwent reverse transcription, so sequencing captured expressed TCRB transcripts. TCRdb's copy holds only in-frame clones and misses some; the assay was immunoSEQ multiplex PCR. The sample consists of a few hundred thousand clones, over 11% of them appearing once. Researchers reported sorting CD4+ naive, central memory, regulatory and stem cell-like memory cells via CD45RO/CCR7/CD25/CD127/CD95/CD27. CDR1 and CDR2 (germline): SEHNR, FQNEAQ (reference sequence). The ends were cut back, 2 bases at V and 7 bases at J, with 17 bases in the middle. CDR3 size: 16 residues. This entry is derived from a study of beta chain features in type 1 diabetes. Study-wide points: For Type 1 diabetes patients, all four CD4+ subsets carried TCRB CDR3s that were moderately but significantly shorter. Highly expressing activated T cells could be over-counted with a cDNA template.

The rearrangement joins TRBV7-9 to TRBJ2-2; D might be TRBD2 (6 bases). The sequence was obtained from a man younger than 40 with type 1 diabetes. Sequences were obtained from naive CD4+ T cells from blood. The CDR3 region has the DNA TGTGCCAGCAGCTTATGGTTTAGGGAGGACGTCGGGGAGCTGTTTTTT. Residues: CASSLWFREDVGELFF.